A single sample is the source of the 31 T cell receptor beta chains below, sequenced in a study of blood T cell repertoires in COVID-19. The repertoire was sequenced with immunoSEQ multiplex PCR; TCRdb's copy has only in-frame clones and lacks some. The data contain 200,000 to 250,000 clones, approximately 80% of them singletons. Material: PBMCs or T cells enriched from blood (not recorded which). These receptors were collected from a woman aged 60 to 75 who had recovered from COVID-19.

The chain has TRBV2 and TRBJ1-5, with D perhaps matching TRBD1 (5 bases). CDR3 size: 12 residues. Looked up from germline, CDR1 is SNHLY and CDR2 is FYNNEI. Deletions cut 9 bases from V and 1 base from J, with 7 bases between. Here the CDR3 reads CASQGSNQPQHF. Written as DNA, the CDR3 is TGTGCCAGTCAGGGAAGCAATCAGCCCCAGCATTTT.

The chain couples TRBV4-3 to TRBJ1-1, with 7 bases identical to TRBD1. Germline V gene data show CDR1 as LGHNA and CDR2 as YSLEER. V gave up 1 base and J gave up 3 bases; unmatched junction bases: 17. The CDR3 contains 19 residues. CDR3 region: CASSQASTWETGIDTEAFF. The DNA for the CDR3 is TGCGCCAGCAGCCAAGCATCTACATGGGAGACAGGGATTGACACTGAAGCTTTCTTT.

The genes are TRBV18 and TRBJ1-6; D gene ambiguous. Trimming took off 6 bases at V and 9 bases at J, with 21 bases between the two ends. The CDR3 is 16 amino acids. Germline V gene data show CDR1 as KGHSH and CDR2 as LQKENI. CDR3 in amino acids: CASSPRESTAGSPLHF. The CDR3 DNA is TGTGCCAGCTCGCCCCGGGAATCAACAGCGGGTTCACCCCTCCACTTT.

The chain couples TRBV24-1 to TRBJ2-2; 9 bases are shared with TRBD1. Germline V lookup: CDR1 KGHDR, CDR2 SFDVKD. Trimming removed 6 bases from V and 0 bases from J; junction bases left unmatched: 7. The CDR3 loop spans 17 amino acids. The CDR3 reads CATSPAGTGSNTGELFF. The CDR3 region has the DNA TGTGCCACCAGTCCCGCTGGGACAGGGTCGAACACCGGGGAGCTGTTTTTT.

V usage is TRBV29-1 and J usage is TRBJ1-1; D is perhaps TRBD1 (5 bases). The CDR3 is 14 amino acids. V lost 4 bases and J 1 base, leaving 13 bases between the germline ends. The germline CDR1 and CDR2 sequences are SQVTM and ANQGSEA. The CDR3 DNA reads as TGCAGCGTTGTGTCACAGGTGGGGAACACTGAAGCTTTCTTT. Its protein is CSVVSQVGNTEAFF.

This chain connects TRBV7-2 to TRBJ2-5, with TRBD2 matching over 8 bases. Germline-derived CDR1 and CDR2 are SGHTA and FQGNSA. CDR3 length: 16 amino acids. The ends lost 0 bases at V and 2 bases at J; junction bases unmatched: 5. The CDR3 reads CASSLALSGGQETQYF. CDR3 bases: TGTGCCAGCAGCTTAGCGCTAAGCGGGGGACAAGAGACCCAGTACTTC.

The V call is TRBV19, the J call TRBJ2-3; the match to TRBD2 covers 7 bases. This CDR3 spans 16 amino acids. Trimming cost V 7 bases and J 0 bases; bases outside gene matches: 10. Germline V gene data show CDR1 as LNHDA and CDR2 as SQIVND (reference sequence). The DNA of the CDR3 is TGTGCCAGTACGCGTTCGGGCGGGAGTAGCACAGATACGCAGTATTTT. Protein sequence: CASTRSGGSSTDTQYF.

V and J are TRBV7-2 and TRBJ2-3; maybe TRBD2 (6 bases). V lost 2 bases and J 4 bases, leaving 13 bases between the germline ends. The CDR3 runs 15 residues. From germline, CDR1 is SGHTA and CDR2 FQGNSA. CDR3 in DNA: TGTGCCAGCAGCTTATTGGGGGGTATGGCAGATACGCAGTATTTT. Translating gives CASSLLGGMADTQYF.

This chain connects TRBV5-1 to TRBJ1-1, with a tentative D call TRBD1 (6 bases). The V gene's germline CDR1 is SGHRS and CDR2 YFSETQ. Trimming left V 4 bases short and J 7 bases short, with 17 bases between. CDR3 length: 14 residues. CDR3 coding DNA: TGCGCCAGCAGCGCCGGGAGGGGGGGCGGTGAAGCTTTCTTT. Its protein is CASSAGRGGGEAFF.

The chain links TRBV7-9 to TRBJ1-5; a possible D gene is TRBD1 (5 bases). V lost 4 bases and J lost 5, with 12 bases in between. The germline V gene has CDR1 SEHNR and CDR2 FQNEAQ (reference sequence). This CDR3 spans 14 amino acids. DNA of the CDR3: TGTGCCAGCAGCTCGCAGGGATTAGATCAGCCCCAGCATTTT. Its protein is CASSSQGLDQPQHF.

The genes are TRBV6-5 and TRBJ2-7; 12 bases fit TRBD2. This CDR3 has 16 amino acids. With 2 bases clipped from V and 2 bases from J, the junction kept 4 bases outside the gene matches. CDR1 is MNHEY, CDR2 SVGAGI, per germline. The CDR3: CASSYGRLAGAYEQYF. CDR3 bases: TGTGCCAGCAGTTACGGGAGACTAGCGGGGGCCTACGAGCAGTACTTC.

This clone was found once. The V gene is TRBV5-4, the J gene TRBJ2-7; D is possibly TRBD2 (6 bases). V shed 9 bases and J shed 12 bases, with 28 bases lying between them. CDR3 length: 14 amino acids. Germline CDR1 is SGHNT and CDR2 is YYREEE (reference sequence). The CDR3 region has the DNA TGTGCCACCTCCCCCTGGAGGGAACCTCTACGAGGGTACTTC. It is translated as CATSPWREPLRGYF.

The gene calls are TRBV10-3 and TRBJ1-1, with D possibly matching TRBD1 (6 bases). V was cut by 4 bases and J by 3 bases, with 12 bases left in between. Germline V lookup: CDR1 ENHRY, CDR2 SYGVKD. CDR3 size: 14 residues. CDR3 DNA sequence: TGTGCCATCAGTGGGGGGGGGCCGGACACTGAAGCTTTCTTT. It translates to CAISGGGPDTEAFF.

This clone was recorded a few times. The chain combines TRBV11-2 with TRBJ1-6; 7 bases match TRBD1. V lost 5 bases and J lost 5; bases outside the gene matches: 3. Germline V CDR1 and CDR2: SGHAT, FQNNGV. CDR3 length equals 14 residues. The CDR3 sequence: CASSPTGDNSPLHF. The CDR3 coding sequence is TGTGCCAGCAGCCCTACAGGGGATAATTCACCCCTCCACTTT.

The V and J genes are TRBV18 and TRBJ2-6, with D unclear. This CDR3 contains 15 residues. The V gene's germline CDR1 is KGHSH and CDR2 LQKENI. V dropped 2 bases and J dropped 0 bases, with 5 bases sitting between them. The CDR3: CASSPVSSGANVLTF. In DNA form, the CDR3 reads TGTGCCAGCTCACCAGTCAGCTCTGGGGCCAACGTCCTGACTTTC.

The V and J genes are TRBV6-5 and TRBJ1-1, with D tentatively TRBD1 (6 bases). The V and J ends lost 0 bases and 6 bases respectively, with 8 bases between them. CDR3 length: 13 amino acids. Germline V gene sequence: CDR1 MNHEY, CDR2 SVGAGI. In DNA, the CDR3 is TGTGCCAGCAGTTACTCTACAGGGTCTGAAGCTTTCTTT. This codes for CASSYSTGSEAFF.

This chain joins TRBV12-3 or TRBV12-4 and TRBJ1-2, with a tentative D call TRBD1 (5 bases). This CDR3 comprises 13 residues. Between the trimmed V and J ends, which lost 3 bases and 8 bases, there was a span of 13 bases. The chain's CDR3 is CASSLIQGSGYTF. In DNA, the CDR3 is TGTGCCAGCAGTTTGATTCAGGGCTCCGGCTACACCTTC.

The chain recombines TRBV2 with TRBJ2-5; weak D call: TRBD1 (6 bases). The CDR3 runs 14 residues. CDR1 is SNHLY, CDR2 FYNNEI, per germline. V was trimmed by 7 bases and J by 1 base, leaving 13 bases between them. The CDR3 region is CASKAGASQETQYF. CDR3 nucleotide sequence: TGTGCCAGCAAGGCAGGGGCGTCCCAAGAGACCCAGTACTTC.

The gene calls are TRBV19 and TRBJ1-5; D unclear. The CDR3 contains 15 residues. V was shortened by 5 bases and J by 5 bases, with 16 bases between the two germline ends. The germline gives CDR1 LNHDA, CDR2 SQIVND (reference sequence). In nucleotides, the CDR3 is TGTGCCAGTAGTGCCCTTGAGGGAGCGGATCAGCCCCAGCATTTT. The encoded protein is CASSALEGADQPQHF.

This clone appeared a few times. The gene calls are TRBV5-1 and TRBJ2-3; possibly TRBD2 for D (6 bases). This CDR3 region has 13 residues. Trimming cost V 4 bases and J 6 bases, with 12 bases left between them. Germline CDR1 and CDR2: SGHRS and YFSETQ. The DNA for the CDR3 is TGCGCCAGCAGCGTGAGGACTAAGGATACGCAGTATTTT. Protein sequence: CASSVRTKDTQYF.

The chain employs TRBV5-6 and TRBJ1-1; D ambiguous. CDR1 SGHDT and CDR2 YYEEEE come from the germline V gene. V lost 6 bases, J lost 1 base, and 13 bases lay in between. The CDR3 is 14 residues long. In DNA form, the CDR3 reads TGTGCCAGCAACAACCCCGGGAAGAACACTGAAGCTTTCTTT. As protein: CASNNPGKNTEAFF.

J is TRBJ2-3 and V is TRBV12-3 or TRBV12-4, with TRBD1 matching 9 bases. The CDR3 is 13 residues long. Trimming removed 10 bases from V and 6 bases from J; junction bases left unmatched: 8. CDR3 DNA sequence: TGTGCCACCGCGGACAGGGGCGCGGATACGCAGTATTTT. Translating it yields CATADRGADTQYF.

The rearrangement links TRBV7-2 to TRBJ2-3, with D maybe TRBD2 (6 bases). In germline, CDR1 is SGHTA, CDR2 FQGNSA. This CDR3 is built from 15 residues. V lost 3 bases and J 2 bases, leaving 12 bases between the germline ends. As DNA, the CDR3 is TGTGCCAGCAGCTTCGGCGGGATCGACACAGATACGCAGTATTTT. It yields the protein CASSFGGIDTDTQYF. Complete variable domain (other parts from reference TRBV7-2 and TRBJ2-3): GAGVSQSPSNKVTEKGKDVELRCDPISGHTALYWYRQSLGQGLEFLIYFQGNSAPDKSGLPSDRFSAERTGGSVSTLTIQRTQQEDSAVYLCASSFGGIDTDTQYFGPGTRLTVL.

This rearrangement joins TRBV5-4 to TRBJ1-2; D unresolved. The germline gives CDR1 SGHNT, CDR2 YYREEE (reference sequence). The CDR3 has 14 amino acids. Trimming cost V 0 bases and J 3 bases, with 9 bases left between them. CDR3: CASSLGGGDYGYTF. The CDR3 DNA reads as TGTGCCAGCAGCTTGGGAGGAGGTGACTATGGCTACACCTTC.

This clone was counted a single time. CDR3 sequence (DNA): TGTGCCAGCAGCGTCGCGGAGGGTGGGGCCTATGGCTACACCTTC. Amino acids: CASSVAEGGAYGYTF. The V call is TRBV9, the J call TRBJ1-2, with a tentative D call TRBD1 (5 bases). V was pared by 2 bases and J by 4 bases, with 15 bases between. This CDR3 has 15 residues. Germline loops: CDR1 SGDLS, CDR2 YYNGEE.

This chain uses TRBV6-5 with TRBJ2-2, with D perhaps TRBD2 (5 bases). The ends were cut back, 0 bases at V and 5 bases at J, with 13 bases in the middle. CDR3 length: 16 residues. Germline CDR1 and CDR2: MNHEY and SVGAGI. CDR3 region: CASSYSTTRETGELFF. The DNA for the CDR3 is TGTGCCAGCAGTTACTCGACTACTAGGGAGACCGGGGAGCTGTTTTTT.

CDR3 amino acids: CASSKLSGTGLNQPQHF. The CDR3 DNA is TGTGCCAGCAGTAAGCTATCCGGGACAGGGCTCAACCAGCCCCAGCATTTT. The chain is built from TRBV6-2 or TRBV6-3 and TRBJ1-5; TRBD1 matches at 9 bases. CDR3 length: 17 amino acids. V lost 5 bases and J lost 7; bases outside the gene matches: 15. Germline values: CDR1 MNHEY, CDR2 SVGEGT.

The chain joins TRBV5-1 to TRBJ2-3; 9 bases align to TRBD2. Germline loops: CDR1 SGHRS, CDR2 YFSETQ. The CDR3 contains 17 residues. The J segment lost 1 base and the V segment lost 0 bases, leaving 6 bases of the junction unmatched. The CDR3 sequence is CASSLVAGGGGTDTQYF. In DNA form, the CDR3 reads TGCGCCAGCAGCTTGGTCGCGGGCGGGGGGGGCACAGATACGCAGTATTTT.

This clone was counted a few times. The chain is built from TRBV18 and TRBJ1-3; 9 bases align to TRBD1. V was clipped by 6 bases and J by 8 bases; unmatched bases: 11. The CDR3 has 15 amino acids. Germline-derived CDR1 and CDR2 are KGHSH and LQKENI. Written as DNA, the CDR3 is TGTGCCAGCTCTCCTCGGACAGGGGTGGCAGACACCATATATTTT. It translates to CASSPRTGVADTIYF.

This clone has only one observation. The chain recombines TRBV5-6 with TRBJ1-1, with D possibly TRBD1 on 6 matching bases. The CDR3 is 15 amino acids. Germline loops: CDR1 SGHDT, CDR2 YYEEEE. V was cut by 0 bases and J by 4 bases, with 13 bases left in between. CDR3 DNA: TGTGCCAGCAGCTTGGGCTGGGGGCGCGGCACTGAAGCTTTCTTT. This gives the protein CASSLGWGRGTEAFF.

This clone appeared once. CDR3: CASSSGTHYGYTF. In nucleotides, the CDR3 is TGTGCCAGTAGTAGTGGCACCCACTATGGCTACACCTTC. The V and J genes are TRBV19 and TRBJ1-2; no clear D. From germline, CDR1 is LNHDA and CDR2 SQIVND (reference sequence). Trimming stripped 4 bases from V and 3 bases from J, with 9 bases between. The CDR3 extends over 13 amino acids.